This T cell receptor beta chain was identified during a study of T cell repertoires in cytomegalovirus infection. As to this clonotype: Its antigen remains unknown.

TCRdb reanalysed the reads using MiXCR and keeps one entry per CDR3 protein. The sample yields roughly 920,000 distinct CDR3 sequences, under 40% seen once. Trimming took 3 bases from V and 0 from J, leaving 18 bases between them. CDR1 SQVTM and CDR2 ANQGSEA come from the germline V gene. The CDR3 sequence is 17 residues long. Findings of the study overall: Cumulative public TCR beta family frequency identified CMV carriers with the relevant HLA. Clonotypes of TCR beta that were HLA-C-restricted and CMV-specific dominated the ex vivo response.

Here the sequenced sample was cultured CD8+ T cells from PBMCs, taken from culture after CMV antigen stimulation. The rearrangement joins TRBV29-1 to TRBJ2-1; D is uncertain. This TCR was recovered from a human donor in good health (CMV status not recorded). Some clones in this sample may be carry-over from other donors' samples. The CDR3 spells CSVDGTAGPSSYNEQFF. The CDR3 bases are TGCAGCGTTGACGGCACGGCAGGACCTAGCTCCTACAATGAGCAGTTCTTC.